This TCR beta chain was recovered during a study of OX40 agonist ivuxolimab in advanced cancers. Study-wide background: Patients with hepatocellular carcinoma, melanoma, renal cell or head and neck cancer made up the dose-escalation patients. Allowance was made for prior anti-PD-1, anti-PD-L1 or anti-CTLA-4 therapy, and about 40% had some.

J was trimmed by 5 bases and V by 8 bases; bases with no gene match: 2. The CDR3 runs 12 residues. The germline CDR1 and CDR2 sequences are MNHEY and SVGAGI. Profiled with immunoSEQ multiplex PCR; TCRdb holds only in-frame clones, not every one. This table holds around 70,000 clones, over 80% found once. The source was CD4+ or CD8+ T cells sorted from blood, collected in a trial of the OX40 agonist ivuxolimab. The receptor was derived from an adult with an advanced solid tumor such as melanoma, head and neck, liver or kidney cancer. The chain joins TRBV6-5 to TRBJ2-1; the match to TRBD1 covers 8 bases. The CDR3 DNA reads TGTGCCAGCCACAGGGGGGACAATGAGCAGTTCTTC. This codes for CASHRGDNEQFF.